The 30 T cell receptor beta chains presented below share a single source sample, sequenced in a study of blood T cell repertoires in COVID-19. The assay was immunoSEQ multiplex PCR, and TCRdb's table has in-frame clones only and misses some. This sample has 90,000 to 100,000 clones; 70% to 90% occur once, and the top ten carry roughly 4.3%. Sequencing was done on a sample of peripheral blood. The receptors come from an older man with acute or convalescent COVID-19.

A note on this clone: The junction and the germline gene differ at one end; a read error may be behind it. The V gene is TRBV7-7, the J gene TRBJ2-7; TRBD1 matches 7 bases. The CDR3 sequence is 17 residues long. Germline CDR1 reads SSHAT; CDR2 reads FNYEAQ (reference sequence). CDR3 nucleotide sequence: TGTGCTAGCAGCTTAATTTACTGGACAGGAAGCTCCTACGAGCAGTACTTC. This translates into CASSLIYWTGSSYEQYF.

The V and J genes are TRBV10-3 and TRBJ1-1, with D hard to call. CDR1 is ENHRY and CDR2 is SYGVKD in the germline V gene. The CDR3 has 15 residues. V was cut by 10 bases and J by 1 base, with 19 bases left in between. In DNA form, the CDR3 reads TGTGCCACCGGTGGGATTGGACGGGGGAACACTGAAGCTTTCTTT. Its translation: CATGGIGRGNTEAFF.

This chain uses TRBV6-6 with TRBJ2-7; a weak D match, TRBD2 (7 bases). Per germline, CDR1 MNHNY and CDR2 SVGAGI (reference sequence). This CDR3 region has 16 residues. Trimming shortened V by 8 bases and J by 0 bases, and 20 bases separated the two germline ends. The CDR3 sequence: CASPGGQENNSYEQYV. CDR3 bases: TGTGCCAGCCCCGGGGGGCAGGAGAATAACTCCTACGAGCAGTACGTC.

V and J are TRBV12-3 or TRBV12-4 and TRBJ2-3; D perhaps matches TRBD2 (5 bases). This CDR3 has 13 amino acids. The ends were cut back, 1 base at V and 3 bases at J, with 5 bases in the middle. The CDR3 reads CASSLERTDTQYF. Written as DNA, the CDR3 is TGTGCCAGCAGTTTAGAGCGGACAGATACGCAGTATTTT.

This clone was seen a single time. The chain carries TRBV25-1 and TRBJ1-1; tentative D call: TRBD1 (5 bases). V was trimmed by 1 base and J by 10 bases, leaving 10 bases between them. The CDR3 covers 12 residues. Germline V gene data show CDR1 as MGHDK and CDR2 as SYGVNS. CDR3 DNA: TGTGCCAGCAGTGAATCGGTAGGGGCAGCTTTCTTT. This sequence encodes CASSESVGAAFF.

This clone is a singleton in its sample. This rearrangement joins TRBV7-3 to TRBJ2-5; 8 nucleotides align to TRBD1. The CDR3 sequence is 15 residues long. The V gene's germline CDR1 is SGHTA and CDR2 FQGTGA. The V gene end was trimmed by 5 bases and the J gene end by 2 bases; junction bases not matched to a gene: 7. CDR3 nucleotide sequence: TGTGCCAGCAGCCCCGGACAGGGAGAGCAAGAGACCCAGTACTTC. Translation: CASSPGQGEQETQYF.

The chain links TRBV20-1 to TRBJ2-5; maybe TRBD2 (5 bases). The germline V gene has CDR1 DFQATT and CDR2 SNEGSKA (reference sequence). Trimming stripped 3 bases from V and 0 bases from J, with 20 bases between. CDR3 length: 17 residues. In DNA form, the CDR3 reads TGCAGTGCTAGTCCTTACCTAGACTACATGTACCAAGAGACCCAGTACTTC. It translates to CSASPYLDYMYQETQYF.

The chain is built from TRBV6-5 and TRBJ2-5, with D perhaps TRBD2 (7 bases). There are 14 residues in the CDR3. Germline lookup yields CDR1 MNHEY and CDR2 SVGAGI. Between the trimmed V and J ends, which lost 7 bases and 2 bases, there was a span of 14 bases. DNA of the CDR3: TGTGCCAGCAATCCCGGGGGGCTACAAGAGACCCAGTACTTC. This gives the protein CASNPGGLQETQYF.

The chain employs TRBV2 and TRBJ2-7, with a possible D match to TRBD1 (6 bases). Trimming left V 7 bases short and J 0 bases short, with 10 bases between. The germline V gene has CDR1 SNHLY and CDR2 FYNNEI. The CDR3 contains 13 residues. The CDR3 sequence is CASIGDNSYEQYF. The CDR3, as DNA: TGTGCCAGCATAGGGGACAACTCCTACGAGCAGTACTTC.

This chain uses TRBV10-3 with TRBJ1-6; D unclear. The CDR3 consists of 12 residues. The V end lost 6 bases, the J end lost 5 bases, and 5 bases lay between the germline ends. Germline values: CDR1 ENHRY, CDR2 SYGVKD. CDR3 region: CAIRPDNSPLHF. Written as DNA, the CDR3 is TGTGCCATCAGGCCAGATAATTCACCCCTCCACTTT.

The sample holds one count of this clone. This chain links TRBV5-6 with TRBJ2-1; D is possibly TRBD2 (6 bases). The germline CDR1 and CDR2 sequences are SGHDT and YYEEEE. V was clipped by 4 bases and J by 1 base, with 24 bases between them. The CDR3 sequence is 19 residues long. CDR3 nucleotide sequence: TGTGCCAGCAGCCCGGGGGTACCCACTGTGGATGGGTCCTACAATGAGCAGTTCTTC. Translation gives CASSPGVPTVDGSYNEQFF.

The genes are TRBV6-6 and TRBJ2-2, with D possibly matching TRBD2 (6 bases). The CDR3 loop spans 14 amino acids. Germline lookup yields CDR1 MNHNY and CDR2 SVGAGI (reference sequence). V dropped 8 bases and J dropped 5 bases, with 15 bases sitting between them. This chain's CDR3 is CASLSTGGTGELFF. DNA of the CDR3: TGTGCCAGCTTATCGACCGGGGGTACCGGGGAGCTGTTTTTT.

The V gene is TRBV19, the J gene TRBJ1-2; unclear D gene. Germline CDR1 reads LNHDA; CDR2 reads SQIVND (reference sequence). Trimming left V 7 bases short and J 8 bases short, with 23 bases between. The CDR3 totals 15 residues. The CDR3 DNA reads TGTGCCAGTAATACCGGCTCGTCGGGTATTCGGGGCTACACCTTC. Amino acids: CASNTGSSGIRGYTF.

The gene calls are TRBV10-2 and TRBJ2-2, with 15 positions matching TRBD2. CDR3 length: 15 amino acids. V lost 7 bases and J lost 7; bases outside the gene matches: 4. Germline V gene data show CDR1 as WSHSY and CDR2 as SAAADI. CDR3 amino acids: CASKGTSGGNGELFF. The CDR3 bases are TGCGCCAGCAAAGGGACTAGCGGGGGGAACGGGGAGCTGTTTTTT.

The CDR3 DNA sequence: TGTGCTAGTGGTCTCGCCCAGGGGATAAATCAGCCCCAGCATTTT. Translated: CASGLAQGINQPQHF. V gene TRBV12-5 combines with J gene TRBJ1-5; TRBD1 might be the D (6 bases). V was trimmed by 5 bases and J by 4 bases, leaving 15 bases between them. The CDR3 spans 15 residues. The V gene's germline CDR1 is LGHNT and CDR2 FRNRAP.

The CDR3 region has the DNA TGCAGCGCCTCCGGGACAGCGGCCTACGAGCAGTACTTC. Translation: CSASGTAAYEQYF. The chain has TRBV29-1 and TRBJ2-7; 7 positions agree with TRBD1. J lost 2 bases, V lost 7 bases, and 8 bases had no gene match. This CDR3 has 13 amino acids. Per germline, CDR1 SQVTM and CDR2 ANQGSEA.

The chain couples TRBV5-5 to TRBJ1-1; 8 bases agree with TRBD1. With V trimmed by 0 bases and J by 3 bases, 1 base remained unmatched. The CDR3 extends over 14 amino acids. The germline gives CDR1 SGHKS, CDR2 YYEKEE (reference sequence). CDR3 sequence reads: CASSLEDRDTEAFF. The CDR3 bases are TGTGCCAGCAGCTTGGAGGACAGGGACACTGAAGCTTTCTTT.

This clone was seen a few times. The rearrangement links TRBV29-1 to TRBJ1-2; possibly TRBD1 for D (6 bases). V lost 6 bases and J lost 0, with 11 bases in between. The CDR3 sequence is 13 residues long. CDR1 is SQVTM, CDR2 ANQGSEA, per germline. Here the CDR3 reads CSVSWDTNYGYTF. The CDR3, as DNA: TGCAGCGTCAGCTGGGACACTAACTATGGCTACACCTTC.

The rearrangement joins TRBV28 to TRBJ1-2; D is unclear. V was cut by 5 bases and J by 4 bases, with 23 bases left in between. The CDR3 has 17 amino acids. CDR1 is MDHEN, CDR2 SYDVKM, per germline. CDR3 protein: CASSNSETQRRTYGYTF. Written as DNA, the CDR3 is TGTGCCAGCAGTAACAGTGAGACACAAAGGCGTACCTATGGCTACACCTTC.

CDR3 in amino acids: CASSLFQGGTEAFF. CDR3 DNA: TGCGCCAGCAGCTTATTCCAGGGCGGCACTGAAGCTTTCTTT. The chain carries TRBV5-1 and TRBJ1-1; a possible D gene is TRBD1 (5 bases). The germline V gene has CDR1 SGHRS and CDR2 YFSETQ. The V end lost 2 bases, the J end lost 4 bases, and 12 bases lay between the germline ends. The CDR3 is made up of 14 amino acids.

This chain uses TRBV5-1 with TRBJ2-3; weak D call: TRBD2 (5 bases). Germline-derived CDR1 and CDR2 are SGHRS and YFSETQ. The V and J ends lost 2 bases and 4 bases respectively, with 11 bases between them. CDR3 length: 14 residues. The chain's CDR3 is CASSLALAPDTQYF. DNA for the CDR3: TGCGCCAGCAGCTTAGCCCTAGCCCCAGATACGCAGTATTTT.

The chain is built from TRBV5-4 and TRBJ1-3; D is undetermined. The CDR3 is made up of 12 amino acids. Trimming pared 2 bases from V and 4 bases from J, leaving 4 bases between. Per the germline V gene, CDR1 is SGHNT and CDR2 is YYREEE (reference sequence). CDR3 sequence reads: CASSFRGNTIYF. CDR3 coding DNA: TGTGCCAGCAGCTTCCGGGGAAACACCATATATTTT. The variable domain in full, completed from reference TRBV5-4 and TRBJ1-3, reads ETGVTQSPTHLIKTRGQQVTLRCSSQSGHNTVSWYQQALGQGPQFIFQYYREEENGRGNFPPRFSGLQFPNYSSELNVNALELDDSALYLCASSFRGNTIYFGEGSWLTVV.

This clone was observed a single time. The CDR3 loop is CASASLAGGTQYF. The CDR3 DNA follows: TGTGCTAGTGCCTCCCTAGCGGGGGGCACCCAGTACTTC. The chain has TRBV12-5 and TRBJ2-5; TRBD2 agrees at 11 bases. V gave up 7 bases and J gave up 8 bases; unmatched junction bases: 6. Germline lookup yields CDR1 LGHNT and CDR2 FRNRAP. CDR3 length: 13 residues.

V usage is TRBV6-5 and J usage is TRBJ1-2; 7 positions agree with TRBD1. This CDR3 contains 15 residues. The junction had 11 bases not matched to a gene; V was cut back by 5 bases and J by 5 bases. Per germline, CDR1 MNHEY and CDR2 SVGAGI. The CDR3 is CASSPGGVAAYGYTF. The CDR3 DNA reads TGTGCCAGCAGTCCAGGGGGTGTTGCCGCTTATGGCTACACCTTC.

In its sample, this clone was seen a few times. The J gene is TRBJ1-4, the V gene TRBV6-6, with D possibly being TRBD1 (6 bases). CDR1 and CDR2 from the germline V gene are MNHNY and SVGAGI (reference sequence). The CDR3 contains 15 residues. The germline V and J ends were trimmed by 5 bases and 2 bases, with 12 bases remaining between them. The CDR3 protein is CASSDDRNTNEKLFF. The CDR3 DNA sequence: TGTGCCAGCAGTGATGACAGGAACACTAATGAAAAACTGTTTTTT.

The rearrangement joins TRBV5-1 to TRBJ2-2, with TRBD1 matching 7 bases. V lost 1 base and J lost 5; bases outside the gene matches: 5. This CDR3 is 15 amino acids long. CDR1 is SGHRS and CDR2 is YFSETQ in the germline V gene. The CDR3 is CASSLMTGQTGELFF. The CDR3 region has the DNA TGCGCCAGCAGCTTGATGACAGGGCAAACCGGGGAGCTGTTTTTT. Full variable domain (outside the CDR3, taken from reference TRBV5-1 and TRBJ2-2): KAGVTQTPRYLIKTRGQQVTLSCSPISGHRSVSWYQQTPGQGLQFLFEYFSETQRNKGNFPGRFSGRQFSNSRSEMNVSTLELGDSALYLCASSLMTGQTGELFFGEGSRLTVL.

The V and J genes are TRBV5-4 and TRBJ1-1; D might be TRBD1 (5 bases). The CDR3 sequence is 13 residues long. From germline, CDR1 is SGHNT and CDR2 YYREEE (reference sequence). Trimming took off 4 bases at V and 6 bases at J, with 13 bases between the two ends. This chain's CDR3 is CASSPVGGAEAFF. The CDR3 nucleotides read TGTGCCAGCAGCCCTGTTGGAGGGGCTGAAGCTTTCTTT.

V usage is TRBV6-1 and J usage is TRBJ1-2; D not certain. Germline V gene data show CDR1 as MNHNS and CDR2 as SASEGT. The CDR3 spans 14 residues. Trimming stripped 0 bases from V and 6 bases from J, with 11 bases between. The DNA of the CDR3 is TGTGCCAGCAGTGAAGCCGGGGAGGATCATGGCTACACCTTC. It is translated as CASSEAGEDHGYTF.

V is TRBV5-1 and J is TRBJ1-5; 8 positions match TRBD1. From germline, CDR1 is SGHRS and CDR2 YFSETQ. The CDR3 has 15 amino acids. V was pared by 4 bases and J by 3 bases, with 6 bases of the junction left unmatched. In DNA form, the CDR3 reads TGCGCCAGCAGCCTCGGGACAGGAATCAATCAGCCCCAGCATTTT. The encoded protein is CASSLGTGINQPQHF.

The chain recombines TRBV18 with TRBJ2-5, with no clear D. The CDR3 extends over 13 amino acids. Germline CDR1 is KGHSH and CDR2 is LQKENI. The ends were cut back, 5 bases at V and 4 bases at J, with 11 bases in the middle. CDR3 nucleotides: TGTGCCAGCTCAGCCCGATGGGCAGAGACCCAGTACTTC. This codes for CASSARWAETQYF. The full variable domain, with the rest looked up from reference TRBV18 and TRBJ2-5, is NAGVMQNPRHLVRRRGQEARLRCSPMKGHSHVYWYRQLPEEGLKFMVYLQKENIIDESGMPKERFSAEFPKEGPSILRIQQVVRGDSAAYFCASSARWAETQYFGPGTRLLVL.